One and the same sample provided the 14 T cell receptor beta chains below, sequenced in a study of T cells in Graves' hyperthyroidism and ophthalmopathy. TCR beta CDR3 regions were amplified from RNA transcripts. HTBI primers were the set used in a first-round RT-PCR of the TCR CDR3. TCRdb re-derived calls from the multiplex PCR reads in MiXCR, one entry per CDR3 protein. The repertoire holds 600,000 to 650,000 distinct CDR3 sequences, with less than 25% as singletons. Sequencing used blood. Every receptor here comes from a man aged 30 to 45 with Graves' ophthalmopathy.

The genes are TRBV7-9 and TRBJ2-5, with TRBD1 identical over 11 bases. Trimming removed 8 bases from V and 5 bases from J; junction bases left unmatched: 7. Germline V gene sequence: CDR1 SEHNR, CDR2 FQNEAQ (reference sequence). The CDR3 has 14 amino acids. Here the CDR3 DNA reads TGTGCCAGCGGGGACAGGGGGGCCCGGGAGACCCAGTACTTC. It is translated as CASGDRGARETQYF.

The chain carries TRBV27 and TRBJ1-3; possible D gene TRBD1, 5 bases. The V end was cut by 5 bases, the J end by 0 bases, with 8 bases between. Germline-derived CDR1 and CDR2 are MNHEY and SMNVEV (reference sequence). CDR3 length: 14 amino acids. CDR3 region: CASSGRDSGNTIYF. The CDR3 bases are TGTGCCAGCAGTGGCAGGGACTCTGGAAACACCATATATTTT.

A few counts support this clonotype. This sequence joins TRBV10-3 and TRBJ2-2; 10 bases map to TRBD2. J lost 8 bases, V lost 3 bases, and 6 bases had no gene match. Germline assignment: CDR1 ENHRY and CDR2 SYGVKD. This CDR3 has 15 residues. The CDR3, as DNA: TGTGCCATCAGTGATGGACTAGCGGAGACTGGGGAGCTGTTTTTT. It yields the protein CAISDGLAETGELFF.

The gene calls are TRBV4-1 and TRBJ2-5; TRBD2 matches at 8 bases. The CDR3 extends over 17 amino acids. V was pared by 1 base and J by 1 base, with 8 bases of the junction left unmatched. The germline CDR1 and CDR2 sequences are MGHRA and YSYEKL. CDR3 in amino acids: CASSQASGSDLQETQYF. The DNA for the CDR3 is TGCGCCAGCAGCCAAGCAAGCGGGAGTGACCTCCAAGAGACCCAGTACTTC.

This clonotype was seen a few times. The chain is built from TRBV28 and TRBJ2-7; D is unclear. Germline loops: CDR1 MDHEN, CDR2 SYDVKM. This CDR3 has 12 amino acids. Deletions cut 7 bases from V and 5 bases from J, with 12 bases between. This chain's CDR3 is CASTPGEDEQYF. CDR3 bases: TGTGCCAGCACCCCCGGAGAGGACGAGCAGTACTTC.

This clonotype was observed a few times. The J gene is TRBJ2-1, the V gene TRBV10-3, with 9 positions matching TRBD1. This CDR3 spans 13 amino acids. V shed 7 bases and J 8 bases; nucleotides not matched to a gene: 6. CDR1 is ENHRY, CDR2 SYGVKD, per germline. The CDR3: CAITKTGGDEQFF. In nucleotides, the CDR3 is TGTGCCATCACTAAGACAGGGGGAGATGAGCAGTTCTTC.

This clonotype has a single count. The rearrangement links TRBV5-1 to TRBJ2-7; D unresolved. Per the germline V gene, CDR1 is SGHRS and CDR2 is YFSETQ. The CDR3 is 14 residues long. V lost 0 bases and J lost 3, with 10 bases in between. Here the CDR3 DNA reads TGCGCCAGCAGCTTGGCCGCGGTAAGCTACGAGCAGTACTTC. Translated: CASSLAAVSYEQYF.

The chain carries TRBV7-3 and TRBJ2-5; the match to TRBD1 covers 9 bases. The CDR3 loop spans 15 amino acids. J was trimmed by 1 base and V by 4 bases; bases with no gene match: 4. Germline CDR1 and CDR2: SGHTA and FQGTGA. CDR3 protein: CASSSTGGPQETQYF. Written as DNA, the CDR3 is TGTGCCAGCAGCTCGACAGGGGGACCCCAAGAGACCCAGTACTTC.

V gene TRBV27 combines with J gene TRBJ2-1, with 9 bases matching TRBD2. The J segment lost 9 bases and the V segment lost 1 base, leaving 7 bases of the junction unmatched. The CDR3 loop spans 15 amino acids. Germline assignment: CDR1 MNHEY and CDR2 SMNVEV (reference sequence). CDR3 sequence (DNA): TGTGCCAGCAGTTTATTAGGCGGGAGGGCCTTTGAGCAGTTCTTC. Encoded protein: CASSLLGGRAFEQFF.

This clonotype was picked up many times. The J gene is TRBJ2-3, the V gene TRBV28; D gene unclear. V was pared by 4 bases and J by 1 base, with 9 bases between. The CDR3 has 14 amino acids. In germline, CDR1 is MDHEN, CDR2 SYDVKM. The CDR3 DNA follows: TGTGCCAGCAGTTACGTAGTACGCACAGATACGCAGTATTTT. Protein sequence: CASSYVVRTDTQYF.

This clonotype was seen more than once but under ten times. The V and J genes are TRBV6-9 and TRBJ2-4, with D tentatively TRBD1 (5 bases). The CDR3 contains 13 residues. Trimming shortened V by 7 bases and J by 7 bases, and 14 bases separated the two germline ends. Germline V CDR1 and CDR2: MNHGY, SVAAGI. DNA of the CDR3: TGTGCCAGCATTCATAAGGACAACAACATTCAGTACTTC. Translating gives CASIHKDNNIQYF.

At least ten counts were recorded for this clonotype. The chain links TRBV11-2 to TRBJ2-3; D not resolved. CDR3 length equals 15 residues. Per the germline V gene, CDR1 is SGHAT and CDR2 is FQNNGV. Deletions cut 0 bases from V and 5 bases from J, with 12 bases between. As DNA, the CDR3 is TGTGCCAGCAGCTTAGAAGCTAGTTTCGTAGATACGCAGTATTTT. Translated, it gives CASSLEASFVDTQYF.

This clonotype was recorded a few times. The J gene is TRBJ1-4, the V gene TRBV20-1; D is uncertain. Germline CDR1 DFQATT, CDR2 SNEGSKA (reference sequence). Trimming took 5 bases from V and 0 from J, leaving 10 bases between them. The CDR3 runs to 14 residues. DNA for the CDR3: TGCAGTGCTGGAGGTTGGGCAACTAATGAAAAACTGTTTTTT. This encodes CSAGGWATNEKLFF.

This clonotype appeared a few times. V gene TRBV25-1 combines with J gene TRBJ2-2; a weak D match, TRBD1 (6 bases). Germline-derived CDR1 and CDR2 are MGHDK and SYGVNS. The CDR3 covers 17 residues. V dropped 2 bases and J dropped 4 bases, with 17 bases sitting between them. The CDR3 DNA sequence: TGTGCCAGCAGTGAAGGGGTCCTAACAGGGCCCACCGGGGAGCTGTTTTTT. Encoded protein: CASSEGVLTGPTGELFF. Full variable domain (rest looked up from reference TRBV25-1 and TRBJ2-2): EADIYQTPRYLVIGTGKKITLECSQTMGHDKMYWYQQDPGMELHLIHYSYGVNSTEKGDLSSESTVSRIRTEHFPLTLESARPSHTSQYLCASSEGVLTGPTGELFFGEGSRLTVL.